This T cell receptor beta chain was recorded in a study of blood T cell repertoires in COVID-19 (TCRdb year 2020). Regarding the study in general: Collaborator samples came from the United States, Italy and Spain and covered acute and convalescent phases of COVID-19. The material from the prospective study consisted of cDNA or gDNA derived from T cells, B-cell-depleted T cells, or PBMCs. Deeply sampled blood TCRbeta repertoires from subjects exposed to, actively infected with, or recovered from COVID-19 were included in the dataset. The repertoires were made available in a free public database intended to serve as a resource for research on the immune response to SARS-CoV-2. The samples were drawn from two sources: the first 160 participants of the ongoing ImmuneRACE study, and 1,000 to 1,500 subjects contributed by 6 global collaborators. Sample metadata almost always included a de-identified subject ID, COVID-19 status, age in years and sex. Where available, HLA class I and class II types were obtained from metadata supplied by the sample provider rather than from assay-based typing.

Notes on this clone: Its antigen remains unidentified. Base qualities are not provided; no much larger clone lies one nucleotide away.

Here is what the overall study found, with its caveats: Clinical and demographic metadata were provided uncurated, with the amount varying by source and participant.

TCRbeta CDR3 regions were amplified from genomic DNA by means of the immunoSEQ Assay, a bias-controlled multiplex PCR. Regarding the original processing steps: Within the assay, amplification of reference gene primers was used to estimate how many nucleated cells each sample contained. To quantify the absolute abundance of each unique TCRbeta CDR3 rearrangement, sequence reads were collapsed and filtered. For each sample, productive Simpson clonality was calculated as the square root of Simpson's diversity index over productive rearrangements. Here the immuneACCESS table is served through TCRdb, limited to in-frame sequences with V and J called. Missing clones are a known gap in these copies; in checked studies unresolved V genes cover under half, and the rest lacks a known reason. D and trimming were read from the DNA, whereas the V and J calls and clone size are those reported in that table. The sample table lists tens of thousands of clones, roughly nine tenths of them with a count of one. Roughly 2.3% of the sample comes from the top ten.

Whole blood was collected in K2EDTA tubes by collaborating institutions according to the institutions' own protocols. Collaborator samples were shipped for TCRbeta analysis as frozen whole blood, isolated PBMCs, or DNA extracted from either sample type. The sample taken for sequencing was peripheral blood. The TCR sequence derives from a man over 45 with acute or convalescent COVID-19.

CDR3 region: CASSPRGRVTGELFF. The nucleotides are TGTGCCAGTAGCCCCAGGGGGCGGGTCACCGGGGAGCTGTTTTTT. The sequence joins TRBV19 to TRBJ2-2, with 8 bases in between that match TRBD1. V is cut back by 6 bases and J by 4 bases, with 7 bases in the junction unmatched. Based on the germline V gene (reference sequence), the CDR1 and CDR2 sequences are LNHDA and SQIVND. The CDR3 contains 15 residues, cysteine and phenylalanine counted. The retained sequence is limited to the CDR3, 45 bases, with the frame set at the first base. Where the CDR3 stops, the reference TRBV19 and TRBJ2-2 genes take over; the full variable domain is DGGITQSPKYLFRKEGQNVTLSCEQNLNHDAMYWYRQDPGQGLRLIYYSQIVNDFQKGDIAEGYSVSREKKESFPLTVTSAQKNPTAFYLCASSPRGRVTGELFFGEGSRLTVL.